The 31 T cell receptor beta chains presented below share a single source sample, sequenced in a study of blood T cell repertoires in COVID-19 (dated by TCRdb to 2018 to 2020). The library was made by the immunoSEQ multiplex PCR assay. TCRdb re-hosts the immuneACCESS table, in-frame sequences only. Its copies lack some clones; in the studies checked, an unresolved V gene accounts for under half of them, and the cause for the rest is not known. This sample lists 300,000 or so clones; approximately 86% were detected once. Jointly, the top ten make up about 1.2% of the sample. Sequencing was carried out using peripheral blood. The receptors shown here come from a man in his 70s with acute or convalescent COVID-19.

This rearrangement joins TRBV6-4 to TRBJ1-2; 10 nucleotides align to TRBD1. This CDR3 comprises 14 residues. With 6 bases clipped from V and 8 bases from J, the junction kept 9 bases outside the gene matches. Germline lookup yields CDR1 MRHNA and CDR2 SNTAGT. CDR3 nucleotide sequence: TGTGCCAGCAGCGGACAGGGGGGAACGGGCGGCTACACCTTC. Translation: CASSGQGGTGGYTF.

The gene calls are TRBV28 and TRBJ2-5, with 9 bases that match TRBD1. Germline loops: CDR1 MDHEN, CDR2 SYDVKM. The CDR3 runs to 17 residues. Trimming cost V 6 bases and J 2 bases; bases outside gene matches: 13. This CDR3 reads CASRGGTGMRVQETQYF. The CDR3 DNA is TGTGCCAGCAGGGGCGGGACAGGGATGCGGGTGCAAGAGACCCAGTACTTC.

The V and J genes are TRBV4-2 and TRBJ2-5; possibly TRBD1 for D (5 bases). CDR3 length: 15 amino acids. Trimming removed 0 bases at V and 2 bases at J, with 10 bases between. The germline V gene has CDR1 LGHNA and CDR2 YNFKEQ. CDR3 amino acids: CASSQESRAQETQYF. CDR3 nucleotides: TGTGCCAGCAGCCAAGAGAGCAGGGCTCAAGAGACCCAGTACTTC.

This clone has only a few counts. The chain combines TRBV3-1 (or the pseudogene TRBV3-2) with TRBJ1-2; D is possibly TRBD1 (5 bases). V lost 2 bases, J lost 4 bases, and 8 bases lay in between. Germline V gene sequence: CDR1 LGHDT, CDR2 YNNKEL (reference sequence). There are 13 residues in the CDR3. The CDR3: CASSQRQLYGYTF. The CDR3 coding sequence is TGTGCCAGCAGCCAAAGACAGCTCTATGGCTACACCTTC.

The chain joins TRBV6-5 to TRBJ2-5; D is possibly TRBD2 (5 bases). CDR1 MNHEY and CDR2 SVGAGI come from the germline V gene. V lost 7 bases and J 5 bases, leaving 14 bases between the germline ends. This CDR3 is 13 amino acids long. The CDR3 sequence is CASKPLGAETQYF. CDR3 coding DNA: TGTGCCAGCAAGCCGTTGGGAGCTGAGACCCAGTACTTC.

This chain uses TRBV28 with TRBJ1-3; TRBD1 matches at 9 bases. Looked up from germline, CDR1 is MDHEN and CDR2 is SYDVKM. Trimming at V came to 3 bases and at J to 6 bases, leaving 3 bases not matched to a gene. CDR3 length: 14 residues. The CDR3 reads CASSLGTGKNTIYF. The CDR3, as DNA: TGTGCCAGCAGTTTGGGGACAGGGAAAAACACCATATATTTT.

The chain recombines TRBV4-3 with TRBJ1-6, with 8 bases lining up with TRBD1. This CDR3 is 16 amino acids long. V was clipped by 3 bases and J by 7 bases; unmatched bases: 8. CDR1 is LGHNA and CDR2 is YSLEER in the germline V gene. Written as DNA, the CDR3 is TGCGCCAGCAGCCAGTACCGGGACAGGCAAAATTCACCCCTCCACTTT. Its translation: CASSQYRDRQNSPLHF.

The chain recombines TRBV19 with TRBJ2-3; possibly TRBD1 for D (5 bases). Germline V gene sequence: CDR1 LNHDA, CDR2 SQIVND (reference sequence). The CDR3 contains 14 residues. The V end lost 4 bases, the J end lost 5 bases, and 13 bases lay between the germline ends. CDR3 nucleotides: TGTGCCAGTAGTACCAACCCTAGGGGAGATACGCAGTATTTT. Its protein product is CASSTNPRGDTQYF.

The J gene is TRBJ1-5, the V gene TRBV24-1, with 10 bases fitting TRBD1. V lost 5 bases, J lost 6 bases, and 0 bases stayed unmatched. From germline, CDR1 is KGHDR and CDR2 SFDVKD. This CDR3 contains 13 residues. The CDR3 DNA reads TGTGCCACCAGTGGGACAGGGGGTCAGCCCCAGCATTTT. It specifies CATSGTGGQPQHF.

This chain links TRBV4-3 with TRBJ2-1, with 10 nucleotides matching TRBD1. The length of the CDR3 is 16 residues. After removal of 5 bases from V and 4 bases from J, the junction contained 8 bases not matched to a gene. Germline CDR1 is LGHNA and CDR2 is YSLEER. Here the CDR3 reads CASSARTGGTYNEQFF. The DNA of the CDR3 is TGCGCCAGCAGCGCCCGGACAGGGGGTACTTACAATGAGCAGTTCTTC.

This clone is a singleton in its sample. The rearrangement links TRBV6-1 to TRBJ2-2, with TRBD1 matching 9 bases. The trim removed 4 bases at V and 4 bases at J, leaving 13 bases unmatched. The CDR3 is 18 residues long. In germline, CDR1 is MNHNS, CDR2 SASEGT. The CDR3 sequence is CASSAGGGTGRFTGELFF. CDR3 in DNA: TGTGCCAGCAGTGCCGGGGGAGGGACAGGGCGATTCACCGGGGAGCTGTTTTTT.

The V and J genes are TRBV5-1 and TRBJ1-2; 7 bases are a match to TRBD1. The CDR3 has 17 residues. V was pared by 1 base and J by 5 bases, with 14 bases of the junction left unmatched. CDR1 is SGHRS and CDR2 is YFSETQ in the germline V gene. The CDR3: CASSLQTGDPHRYGYTF. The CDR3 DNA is TGCGCCAGCAGCTTGCAAACAGGGGATCCCCATCGGTATGGCTACACCTTC.

As DNA, the CDR3 is TGTGCCAGCAGACGATCGGGACTAGCGGGGGACTCCTACGAGCAGTACTTC. This sequence encodes CASRRSGLAGDSYEQYF. The chain is built from TRBV27 and TRBJ2-7; TRBD2 agrees at 14 bases. V lost 6 bases and J lost 0; bases outside the gene matches: 7. The CDR3 has 17 residues. Germline loops: CDR1 MNHEY, CDR2 SMNVEV (reference sequence).

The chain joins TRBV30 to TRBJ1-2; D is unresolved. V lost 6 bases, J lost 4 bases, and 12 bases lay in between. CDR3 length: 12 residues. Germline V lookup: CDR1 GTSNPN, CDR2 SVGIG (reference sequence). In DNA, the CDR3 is TGTGCCTGTCCAAGGAGCCCCTATGGCTACACCTTC. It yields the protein CACPRSPYGYTF.

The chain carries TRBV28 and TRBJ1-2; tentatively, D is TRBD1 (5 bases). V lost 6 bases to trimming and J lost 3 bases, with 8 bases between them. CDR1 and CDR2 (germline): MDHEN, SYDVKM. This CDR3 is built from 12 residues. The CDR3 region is CASSSGDYGYTF. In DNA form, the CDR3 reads TGTGCCAGCAGCTCGGGGGACTATGGCTACACCTTC.

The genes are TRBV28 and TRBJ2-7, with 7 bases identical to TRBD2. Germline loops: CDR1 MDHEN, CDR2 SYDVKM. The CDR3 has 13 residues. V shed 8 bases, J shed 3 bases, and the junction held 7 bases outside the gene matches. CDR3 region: CASGGRAVYEQYF. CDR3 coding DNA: TGTGCCAGCGGGGGGAGGGCCGTCTACGAGCAGTACTTC.

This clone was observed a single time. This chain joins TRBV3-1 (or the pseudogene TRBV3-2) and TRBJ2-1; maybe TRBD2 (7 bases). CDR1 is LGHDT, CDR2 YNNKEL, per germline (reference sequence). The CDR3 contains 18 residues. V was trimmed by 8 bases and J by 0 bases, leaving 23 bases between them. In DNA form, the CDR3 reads TGTGCCAGCCTACCCCTTGGGGGGGGCCCGAGCTCCTACAATGAGCAGTTCTTC. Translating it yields CASLPLGGGPSSYNEQFF.

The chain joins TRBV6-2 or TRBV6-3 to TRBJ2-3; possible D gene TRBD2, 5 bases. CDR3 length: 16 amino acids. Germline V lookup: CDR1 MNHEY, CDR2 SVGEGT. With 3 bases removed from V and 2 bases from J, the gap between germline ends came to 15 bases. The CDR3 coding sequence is TGTGCCAGCAGTTATGGCGGGCAACAGATCACAGATACGCAGTATTTT. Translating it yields CASSYGGQQITDTQYF.

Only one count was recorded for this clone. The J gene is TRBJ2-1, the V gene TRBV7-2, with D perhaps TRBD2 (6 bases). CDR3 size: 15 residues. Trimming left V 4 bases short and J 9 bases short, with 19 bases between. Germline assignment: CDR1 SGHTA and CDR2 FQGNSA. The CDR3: CASSSKSLIAVEQFF. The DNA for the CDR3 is TGTGCCAGCAGCTCTAAGTCCCTCATAGCGGTTGAGCAGTTCTTC.

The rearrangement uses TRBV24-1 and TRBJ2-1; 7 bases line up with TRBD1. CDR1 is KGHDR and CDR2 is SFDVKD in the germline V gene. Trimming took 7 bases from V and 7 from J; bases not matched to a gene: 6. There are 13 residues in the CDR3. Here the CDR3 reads CATSPQTGNEQFF. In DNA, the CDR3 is TGTGCCACCAGCCCCCAGACAGGGAATGAGCAGTTCTTC.

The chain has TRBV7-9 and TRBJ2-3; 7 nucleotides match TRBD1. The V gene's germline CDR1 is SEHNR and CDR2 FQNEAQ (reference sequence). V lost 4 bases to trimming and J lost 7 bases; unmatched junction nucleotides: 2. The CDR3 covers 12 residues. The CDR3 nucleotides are TGTGCCAGCAGCTCGACAGGGAATACGCAGTATTTT. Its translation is CASSSTGNTQYF.

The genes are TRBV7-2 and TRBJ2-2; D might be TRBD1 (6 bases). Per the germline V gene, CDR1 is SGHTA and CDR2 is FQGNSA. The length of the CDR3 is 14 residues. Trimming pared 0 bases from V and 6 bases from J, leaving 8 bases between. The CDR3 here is CASSLARQAGELFF. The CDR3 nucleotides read TGTGCCAGCAGCTTAGCCCGACAGGCCGGGGAGCTGTTTTTT.

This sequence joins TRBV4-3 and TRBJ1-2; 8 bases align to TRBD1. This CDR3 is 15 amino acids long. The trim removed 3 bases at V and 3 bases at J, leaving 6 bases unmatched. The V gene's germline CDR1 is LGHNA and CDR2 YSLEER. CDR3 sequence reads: CASSHTDRDYYGYTF. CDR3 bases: TGCGCCAGCAGCCACACGGACAGGGATTACTATGGCTACACCTTC.

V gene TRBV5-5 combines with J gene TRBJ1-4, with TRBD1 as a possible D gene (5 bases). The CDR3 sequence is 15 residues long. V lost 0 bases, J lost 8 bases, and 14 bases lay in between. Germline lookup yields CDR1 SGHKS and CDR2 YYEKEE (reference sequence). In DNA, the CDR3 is TGTGCCAGCAGCTTGGCAGGGAATTTCGGGGAAAAACTGTTTTTT. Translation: CASSLAGNFGEKLFF.

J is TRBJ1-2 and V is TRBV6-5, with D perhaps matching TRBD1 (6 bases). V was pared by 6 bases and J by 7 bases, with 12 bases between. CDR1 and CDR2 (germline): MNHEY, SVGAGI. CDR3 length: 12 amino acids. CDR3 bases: TGTGCCAGCAGAACAGGGAAGATTGGCTACACCTTC. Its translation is CASRTGKIGYTF.

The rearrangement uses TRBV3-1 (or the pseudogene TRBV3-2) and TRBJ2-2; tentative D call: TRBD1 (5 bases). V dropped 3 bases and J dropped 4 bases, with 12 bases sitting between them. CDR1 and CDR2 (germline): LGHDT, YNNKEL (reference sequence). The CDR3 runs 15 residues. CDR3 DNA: TGTGCCAGCAGCCAGACAGTTAGGGGCACCGGGGAGCTGTTTTTT. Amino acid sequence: CASSQTVRGTGELFF.

CDR3 coding DNA: TGTGCCAGCAGCGTTGGGCAGTCCCATTATGGCTACACCTTC. Translation gives CASSVGQSHYGYTF. The chain recombines TRBV9 with TRBJ1-2; no clear D. V dropped 2 bases and J dropped 5 bases, with 13 bases sitting between them. The CDR3 contains 14 residues. Per the germline V gene, CDR1 is SGDLS and CDR2 is YYNGEE.

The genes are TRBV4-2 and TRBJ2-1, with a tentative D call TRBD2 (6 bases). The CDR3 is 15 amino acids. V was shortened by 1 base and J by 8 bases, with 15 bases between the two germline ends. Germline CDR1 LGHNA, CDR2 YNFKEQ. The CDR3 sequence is CASSQGVAEADEQFF. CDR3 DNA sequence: TGTGCCAGCAGCCAAGGAGTAGCGGAGGCGGATGAGCAGTTCTTC.

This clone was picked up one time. For the CDR3, the DNA is TGTGCCAGCAGCCTTCGACTAGCGGGAGGGGCAAATGAGCAGTTCTTC. It is translated as CASSLRLAGGANEQFF. This sequence joins TRBV7-2 and TRBJ2-1, with TRBD2 matching 14 bases. The germline V gene has CDR1 SGHTA and CDR2 FQGNSA. The CDR3 loop spans 16 amino acids. V gave up 5 bases and J gave up 7 bases; unmatched junction bases: 7.

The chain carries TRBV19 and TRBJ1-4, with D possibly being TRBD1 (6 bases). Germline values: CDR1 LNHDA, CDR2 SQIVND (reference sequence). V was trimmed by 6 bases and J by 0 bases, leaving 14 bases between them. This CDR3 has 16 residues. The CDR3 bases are TGTGCCAGTAGCCACCCGACAGGCCCAACTAATGAAAAACTGTTTTTT. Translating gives CASSHPTGPTNEKLFF.

The CDR3 DNA is TGTGCCAGTAGCGGCTTCGACAGGGGGCTGGGCTCTGGGGCCAACGTCCTGACTTTC. This sequence encodes CASSGFDRGLGSGANVLTF. J is TRBJ2-6 and V is TRBV19; 10 bases map to TRBD1. Germline-derived CDR1 and CDR2 are LNHDA and SQIVND (reference sequence). J gave up 0 bases and V 6 bases, and 11 bases lay outside the gene matches. The length of the CDR3 is 19 residues.